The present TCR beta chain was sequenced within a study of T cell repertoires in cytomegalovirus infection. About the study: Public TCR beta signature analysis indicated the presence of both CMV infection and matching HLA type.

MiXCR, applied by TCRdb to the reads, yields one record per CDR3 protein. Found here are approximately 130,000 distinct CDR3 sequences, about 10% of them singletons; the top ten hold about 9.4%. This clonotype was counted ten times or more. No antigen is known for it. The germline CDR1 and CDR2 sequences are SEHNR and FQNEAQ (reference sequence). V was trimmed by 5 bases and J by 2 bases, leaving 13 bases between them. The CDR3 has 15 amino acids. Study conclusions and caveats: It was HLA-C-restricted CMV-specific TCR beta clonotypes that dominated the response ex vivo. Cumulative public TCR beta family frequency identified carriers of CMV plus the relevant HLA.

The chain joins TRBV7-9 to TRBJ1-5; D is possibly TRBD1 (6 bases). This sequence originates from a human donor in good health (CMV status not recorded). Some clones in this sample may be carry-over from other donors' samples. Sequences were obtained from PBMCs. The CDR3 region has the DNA TGTGCCAGCAGCACGACGGACAGTGGCAATCAGCCCCAGCATTTT. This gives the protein CASSTTDSGNQPQHF.